Shown below are 16 T cell receptor beta chains from a single sample sequenced in a study of T cell responses to AZD1222 COVID-19 vaccine. Sequencing used immunoSEQ multiplex PCR; TCRdb keeps in-frame clones, though not all of them. The data show 150,000 to 200,000 clones, with about 91% seen just once and approximately 2.3% held by the top ten. The sample was peripheral blood, taken on day 0 of AZD1222 vaccination. The receptors were gathered from an adult in good health.

The genes are TRBV12-3 or TRBV12-4 and TRBJ2-1; D unclear. This CDR3 region has 13 residues. Trimming pared 2 bases from V and 7 bases from J, leaving 9 bases between. The CDR3 DNA is TGTGCCAGCAGTTTATGGAGTAGGAATGAGCAGTTCTTC. It yields the protein CASSLWSRNEQFF.

The rearrangement uses TRBV19 and TRBJ1-2, with D possibly TRBD1 on 5 matching bases. V was trimmed by 5 bases and J by 6 bases, leaving 19 bases between them. The CDR3 spans 15 residues. Germline V gives CDR1 LNHDA, CDR2 SQIVND (reference sequence). CDR3 sequence reads: CASSVTLRDGHGYTF. As DNA, the CDR3 is TGTGCCAGTAGTGTAACCCTCAGGGACGGGCATGGCTACACCTTC.

The rearrangement uses TRBV4-1 and TRBJ2-1; the match to TRBD2 covers 11 bases. In germline, CDR1 is MGHRA, CDR2 YSYEKL. J lost 4 bases, V lost 4 bases, and 9 bases had no gene match. The CDR3 is 17 amino acids. For the CDR3, the DNA is TGCGCCAGCAGCCGGGGAGTAGCGGGGGGGCCATACAATGAGCAGTTCTTC. Its protein product is CASSRGVAGGPYNEQFF.

J is TRBJ1-6 and V is TRBV18; 7 bases are a match to TRBD1. CDR1 is KGHSH, CDR2 LQKENI, per germline. The CDR3 extends over 16 amino acids. V lost 3 bases, J lost 8 bases, and 10 bases stayed unmatched. This CDR3 is CASSPRTGVGDSPLHF. The CDR3 region has the DNA TGTGCCAGCTCACCCCGAACAGGGGTAGGGGATTCACCCCTCCACTTT.

This chain links TRBV7-9 with TRBJ1-2; 8 bases line up with TRBD1. This CDR3 spans 14 amino acids. Germline lookup yields CDR1 SEHNR and CDR2 FQNEAQ (reference sequence). Trimming removed 3 bases from V and 8 bases from J; junction bases left unmatched: 8. CDR3 in amino acids: CASSLLGQVKGYTF. The CDR3 nucleotides are TGTGCCAGCAGCTTGTTGGGACAGGTCAAAGGCTACACCTTC. The entire variable domain, with the rest obtained from reference TRBV7-9 and TRBJ1-2, is as follows: DTGVSQNPRHKITKRGQNVTFRCDPISEHNRLYWYRQTLGQGPEFLTYFQNEAQLEKSRLLSDRFSAERPKGSFSTLEIQRTEQGDSAMYLCASSLLGQVKGYTFGSGTRLTVV.

The chain has TRBV10-3 and TRBJ1-1, with unresolved D. The CDR3 loop spans 16 amino acids. In germline, CDR1 is ENHRY, CDR2 SYGVKD. The V and J ends lost 0 bases and 6 bases respectively, with 17 bases between them. Written as DNA, the CDR3 is TGTGCCATCAGTGAGTCTTACAGCCGGGCTGGGGCTGAAGCTTTCTTT. It encodes CAISESYSRAGAEAFF.

This clone came up once. V gene TRBV5-8 combines with J gene TRBJ2-1, with 15 bases lining up with TRBD2. The V gene end was trimmed by 3 bases and the J gene end by 1 base; junction bases not matched to a gene: 5. The CDR3 covers 18 residues. Germline CDR1 SGHTS, CDR2 YDEGEE. CDR3 bases: TGTGCCAGCAGCTCAGGACTAGCGGGGGGGCAGTCCTACAATGAGCAGTTCTTC. Protein product: CASSSGLAGGQSYNEQFF.

The chain links TRBV28 to TRBJ1-5; D is unclear. This CDR3 has 14 amino acids. V was trimmed by 3 bases and J by 3 bases, leaving 9 bases between them. The germline V gene encodes CDR1 MDHEN and CDR2 SYDVKM. The DNA for the CDR3 is TGTGCCAGCAGTTTTACACCCACCAATCAGCCCCAGCATTTT. This translates into CASSFTPTNQPQHF.

CDR3 sequence: CASSFGSTAGSYEQYF. The CDR3 coding sequence is TGTGCCAGCAGTTTTGGGTCCACAGCGGGCTCCTACGAGCAGTACTTC. The V call is TRBV28, the J call TRBJ2-7, with a tentative D call TRBD2 (6 bases). CDR1 MDHEN and CDR2 SYDVKM come from the germline V gene. The CDR3 is 16 amino acids. The germline V and J ends were trimmed by 3 bases and 0 bases, with 15 bases remaining between them.

The chain has TRBV10-2 and TRBJ1-1, with D hard to call. Germline loops: CDR1 WSHSY, CDR2 SAAADI. V was pared by 7 bases and J by 1 base, with 10 bases between. The CDR3 extends over 13 amino acids. CDR3 coding DNA: TGCGCCAGCAACCGACATGAGAACACTGAAGCTTTCTTT. This sequence encodes CASNRHENTEAFF.

The chain employs TRBV5-1 and TRBJ2-3; 11 bases line up with TRBD2. The CDR3 covers 18 residues. V lost 0 bases and J lost 4; bases outside the gene matches: 10. The V gene's germline CDR1 is SGHRS and CDR2 YFSETQ. The CDR3 region has the DNA TGCGCCAGCAGCTTGGTAGGGACTAGCGGATTTCCAGCAGATACGCAGTATTTT. Residues: CASSLVGTSGFPADTQYF.

The chain joins TRBV21-1 to TRBJ2-5; the table calls TRBD1, which could not be checked here. TRBV21-1 is a listed pseudogene. The CDR3 has 13 residues. In DNA form, the CDR3 reads TGTGCCAGCAGCAATGTCAGGGGTGAGACCCAGTACTTC. The encoded protein is CASSNVRGETQYF.

The J gene is TRBJ1-6, the V gene TRBV6-5; the D gene is possibly TRBD1 (5 bases). The CDR3 loop spans 15 amino acids. V gave up 0 bases and J gave up 10 bases, with 13 bases separating them. CDR1 MNHEY and CDR2 SVGAGI come from the germline V gene. This chain's CDR3 is CASSYSIGHGSPLHF. Written as DNA, the CDR3 is TGTGCCAGCAGTTACTCGATCGGACACGGCTCACCCCTCCACTTT.

The chain combines TRBV5-6 with TRBJ2-1, with 13 bases identical to TRBD2. V trimming: 4 bases; J trimming: 4 bases; junction bases outside the gene matches: 11. Germline loops: CDR1 SGHDT, CDR2 YYEEEE. The CDR3 spans 18 residues. The CDR3 loop is CASSGGLAGDSLYNEQFF. The DNA for the CDR3 is TGTGCCAGCAGCGGAGGACTAGCGGGAGATTCGTTATACAATGAGCAGTTCTTC.

Note on this clone: The junction does not match germline at one end; this may be a read error. The genes are TRBV9 and TRBJ2-6, with TRBD1 identical over 8 bases. The germline CDR1 and CDR2 sequences are SGDLS and YYNGEE. The CDR3 extends over 13 amino acids. The CDR3 DNA follows: TGTGCCAGCAGCGTAGCACCTGGACAGGGTACTGCTTTC. As protein: CASSVAPGQGTAF.

The V gene is TRBV27, the J gene TRBJ2-1, with 11 nucleotides matching TRBD1. The CDR3 spans 15 residues. V was clipped by 8 bases and J by 3 bases; unmatched bases: 6. CDR1 and CDR2 (germline): MNHEY, SMNVEV (reference sequence). DNA of the CDR3: TGTGCCAGCTCCCTTGGGACAGGGGGCTACAATGAGCAGTTCTTC. As protein: CASSLGTGGYNEQFF.